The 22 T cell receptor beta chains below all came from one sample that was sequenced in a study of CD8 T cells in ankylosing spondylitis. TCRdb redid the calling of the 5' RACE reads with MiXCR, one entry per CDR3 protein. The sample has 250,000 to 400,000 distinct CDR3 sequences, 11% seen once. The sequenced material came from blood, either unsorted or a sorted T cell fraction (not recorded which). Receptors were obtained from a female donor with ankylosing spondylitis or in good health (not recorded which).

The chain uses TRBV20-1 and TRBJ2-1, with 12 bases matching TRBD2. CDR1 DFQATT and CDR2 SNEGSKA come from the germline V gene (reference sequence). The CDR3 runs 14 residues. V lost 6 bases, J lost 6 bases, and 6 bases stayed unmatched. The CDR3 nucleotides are TGCAGTGCACCGACTAGCGGGAGCGGCAATGAGCAGTTCTTC. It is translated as CSAPTSGSGNEQFF.

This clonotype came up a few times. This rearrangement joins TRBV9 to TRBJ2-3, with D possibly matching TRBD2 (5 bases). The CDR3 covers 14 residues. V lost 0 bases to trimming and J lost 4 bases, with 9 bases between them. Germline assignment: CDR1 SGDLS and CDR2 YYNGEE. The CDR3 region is CASSVGGLADTQYF. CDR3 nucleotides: TGTGCCAGCAGCGTAGGAGGGCTCGCAGATACGCAGTATTTT.

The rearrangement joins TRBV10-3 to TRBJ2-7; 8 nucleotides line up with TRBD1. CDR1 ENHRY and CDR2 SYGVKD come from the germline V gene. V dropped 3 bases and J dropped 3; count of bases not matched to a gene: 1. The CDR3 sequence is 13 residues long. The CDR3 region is CAISETGGYEQYF. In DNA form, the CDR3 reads TGTGCCATCAGTGAAACAGGGGGCTACGAGCAGTACTTC.

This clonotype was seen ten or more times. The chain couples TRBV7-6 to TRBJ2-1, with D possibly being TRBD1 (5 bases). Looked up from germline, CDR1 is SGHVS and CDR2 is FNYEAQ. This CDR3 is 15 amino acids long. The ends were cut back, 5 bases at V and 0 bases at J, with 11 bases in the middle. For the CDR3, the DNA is TGTGCCAGCAGCCCACGACAGAGCTCCTACAATGAGCAGTTCTTC. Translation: CASSPRQSSYNEQFF.

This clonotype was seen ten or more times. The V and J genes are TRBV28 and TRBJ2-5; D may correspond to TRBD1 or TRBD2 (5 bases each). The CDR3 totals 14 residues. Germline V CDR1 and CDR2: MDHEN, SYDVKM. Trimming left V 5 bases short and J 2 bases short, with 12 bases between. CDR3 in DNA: TGTGCCAGCAGTCTGGGACGGGTTCAAGAGACCCAGTACTTC. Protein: CASSLGRVQETQYF.

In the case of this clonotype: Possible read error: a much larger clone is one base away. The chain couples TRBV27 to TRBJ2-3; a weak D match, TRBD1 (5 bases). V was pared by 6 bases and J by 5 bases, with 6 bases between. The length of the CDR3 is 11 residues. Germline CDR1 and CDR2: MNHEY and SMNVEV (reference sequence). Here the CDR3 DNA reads TGTGCCAGCAGCCAGGGAGATACGCAGTATTTT. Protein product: CASSQGDTQYF.

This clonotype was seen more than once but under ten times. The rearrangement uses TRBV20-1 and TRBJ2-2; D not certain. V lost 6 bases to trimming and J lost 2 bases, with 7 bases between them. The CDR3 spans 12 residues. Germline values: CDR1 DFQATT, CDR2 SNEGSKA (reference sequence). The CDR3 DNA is TGCAGTGCGAAATTAAACACCGGGGAGCTGTTTTTT. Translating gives CSAKLNTGELFF.

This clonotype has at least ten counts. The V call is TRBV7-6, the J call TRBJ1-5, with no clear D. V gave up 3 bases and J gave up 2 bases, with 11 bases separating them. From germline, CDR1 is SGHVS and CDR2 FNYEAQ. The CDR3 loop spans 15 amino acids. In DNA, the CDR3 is TGTGCCAGCAGCTTGGATTTATCCGGCAATCAGCCCCAGCATTTT. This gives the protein CASSLDLSGNQPQHF.

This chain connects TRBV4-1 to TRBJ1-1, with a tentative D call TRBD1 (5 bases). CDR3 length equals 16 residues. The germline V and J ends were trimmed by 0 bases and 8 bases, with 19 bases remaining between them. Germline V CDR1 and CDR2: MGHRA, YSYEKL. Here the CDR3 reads CASSQEKGKQNPEAFF. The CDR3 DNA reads TGCGCCAGCAGCCAAGAAAAGGGGAAGCAGAACCCAGAAGCTTTCTTT.

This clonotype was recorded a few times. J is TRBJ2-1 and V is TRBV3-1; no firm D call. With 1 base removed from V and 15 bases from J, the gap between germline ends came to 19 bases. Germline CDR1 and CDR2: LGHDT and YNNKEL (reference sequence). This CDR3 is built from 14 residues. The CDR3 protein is CASSQGNLIPSRFF. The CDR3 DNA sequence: TGTGCCAGCAGCCAAGGAAATTTGATTCCGTCCCGGTTCTTC.

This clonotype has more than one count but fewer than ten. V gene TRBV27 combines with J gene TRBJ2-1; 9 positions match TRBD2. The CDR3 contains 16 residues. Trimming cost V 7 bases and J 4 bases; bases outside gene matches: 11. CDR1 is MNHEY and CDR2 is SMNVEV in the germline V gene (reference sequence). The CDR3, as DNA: TGTGCCAGCAAAACCTTTAGCGGGGGATTTTACAATGAGCAGTTCTTC. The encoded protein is CASKTFSGGFYNEQFF.

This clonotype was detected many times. The CDR3 spells CSASPGQGVYNEQFF. The DNA of the CDR3 is TGCAGTGCATCGCCGGGACAGGGGGTATACAATGAGCAGTTCTTC. The genes are TRBV20-1 and TRBJ2-1; 11 nucleotides match TRBD1. This CDR3 contains 15 residues. CDR1 and CDR2 (germline): DFQATT, SNEGSKA (reference sequence). V shed 6 bases, J shed 4 bases, and the junction held 8 bases outside the gene matches.

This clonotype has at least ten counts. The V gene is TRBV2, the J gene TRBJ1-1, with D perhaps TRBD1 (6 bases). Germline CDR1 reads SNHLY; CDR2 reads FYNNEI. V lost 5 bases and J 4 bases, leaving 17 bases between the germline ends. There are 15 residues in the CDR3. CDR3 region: CASSIHRQAGTEAFF. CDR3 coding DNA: TGTGCCAGCAGTATCCACAGACAGGCGGGCACTGAAGCTTTCTTT. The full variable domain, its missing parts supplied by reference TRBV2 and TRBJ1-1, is EPEVTQTPSHQVTQMGQEVILRCVPISNHLYFYWYRQILGQKVEFLVSFYNNEISEKSEIFDDQFSVERPDGSNFTLKIRSTKLEDSAMYFCASSIHRQAGTEAFFGQGTRLTVV.

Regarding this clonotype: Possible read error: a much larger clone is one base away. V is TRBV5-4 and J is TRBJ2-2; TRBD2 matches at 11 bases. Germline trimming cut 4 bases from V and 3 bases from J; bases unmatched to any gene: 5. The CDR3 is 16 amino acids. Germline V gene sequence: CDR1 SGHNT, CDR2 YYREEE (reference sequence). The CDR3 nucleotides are TGTGCCAGCAGCAGGGGGACTAGCGGTCACACCGGGGAGCTGTTTTTT. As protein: CASSRGTSGHTGELFF.

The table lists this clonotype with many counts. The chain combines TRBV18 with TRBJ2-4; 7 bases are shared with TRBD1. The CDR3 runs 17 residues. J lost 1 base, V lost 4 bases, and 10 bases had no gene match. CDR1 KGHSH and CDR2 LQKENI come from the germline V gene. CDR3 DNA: TGTGCCAGCTCACGCATGACAGGGACGTCGGCCAAAAACATTCAGTACTTC. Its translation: CASSRMTGTSAKNIQYF.

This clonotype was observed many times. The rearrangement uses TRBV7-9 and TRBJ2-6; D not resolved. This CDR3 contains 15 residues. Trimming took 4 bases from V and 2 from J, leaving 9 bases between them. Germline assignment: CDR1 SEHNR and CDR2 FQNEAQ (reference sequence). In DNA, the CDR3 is TGTGCCAGCAGCTCCCAGGTTACTGGGGCCAACGTCCTGACTTTC. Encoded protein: CASSSQVTGANVLTF.

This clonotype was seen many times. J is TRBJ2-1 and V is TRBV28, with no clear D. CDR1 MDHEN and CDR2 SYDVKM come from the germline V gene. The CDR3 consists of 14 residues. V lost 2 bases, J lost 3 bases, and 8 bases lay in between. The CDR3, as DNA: TGTGCCAGCAGTTTAGGCGCAGGCTACAATGAGCAGTTCTTC. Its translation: CASSLGAGYNEQFF.

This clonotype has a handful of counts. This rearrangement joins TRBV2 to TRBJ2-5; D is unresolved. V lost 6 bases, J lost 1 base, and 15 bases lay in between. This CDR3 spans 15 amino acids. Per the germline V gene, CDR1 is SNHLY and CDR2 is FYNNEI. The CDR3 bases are TGTGCCAGCAGATCCTTGGACCTCCCCCAAGAGACCCAGTACTTC. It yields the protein CASRSLDLPQETQYF.

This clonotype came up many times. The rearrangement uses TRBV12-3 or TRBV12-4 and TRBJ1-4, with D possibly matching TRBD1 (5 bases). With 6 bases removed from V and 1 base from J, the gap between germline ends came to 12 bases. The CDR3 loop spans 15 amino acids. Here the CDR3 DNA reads TGTGCCAGCAGCACTGGGCAGGGAACTAATGAAAAACTGTTTTTT. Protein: CASSTGQGTNEKLFF.

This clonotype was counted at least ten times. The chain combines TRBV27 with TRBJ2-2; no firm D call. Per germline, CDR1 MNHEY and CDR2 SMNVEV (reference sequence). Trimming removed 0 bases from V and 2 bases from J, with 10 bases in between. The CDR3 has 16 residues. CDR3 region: CASSLSRLINTGELFF. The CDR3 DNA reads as TGTGCCAGCAGTTTATCCCGACTTATCAACACCGGGGAGCTGTTTTTT.

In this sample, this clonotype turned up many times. The chain's CDR3 is CASSGLAENEQFF. The CDR3 DNA is TGTGCCAGCTCCGGACTAGCGGAGAATGAGCAGTTCTTC. V usage is TRBV11-1 and J usage is TRBJ2-1, with 10 bases lining up with TRBD2. The V and J ends lost 8 bases and 7 bases, in that order; junction bases with no gene match: 5. This CDR3 is built from 13 residues. From germline, CDR1 is SGHAT and CDR2 FQDESV (reference sequence).

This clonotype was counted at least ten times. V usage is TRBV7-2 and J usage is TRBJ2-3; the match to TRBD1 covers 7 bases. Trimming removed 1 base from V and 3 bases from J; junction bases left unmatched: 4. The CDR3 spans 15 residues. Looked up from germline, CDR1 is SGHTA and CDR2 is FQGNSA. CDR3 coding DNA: TGTGCCAGCAGCTTAGGAAAGACAGGGACAGATACGCAGTATTTT. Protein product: CASSLGKTGTDTQYF.